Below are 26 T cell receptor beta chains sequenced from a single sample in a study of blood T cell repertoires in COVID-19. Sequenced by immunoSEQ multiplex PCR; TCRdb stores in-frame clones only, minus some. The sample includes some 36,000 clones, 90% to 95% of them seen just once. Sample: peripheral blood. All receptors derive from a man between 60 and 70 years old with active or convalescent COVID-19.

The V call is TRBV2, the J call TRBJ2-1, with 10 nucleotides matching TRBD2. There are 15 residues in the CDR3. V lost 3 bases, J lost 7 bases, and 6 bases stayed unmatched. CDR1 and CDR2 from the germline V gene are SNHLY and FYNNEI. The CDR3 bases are TGTGCCAGCAGTGATGAAGCGGGAGGGCCAAATGAGCAGTTCTTC. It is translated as CASSDEAGGPNEQFF.

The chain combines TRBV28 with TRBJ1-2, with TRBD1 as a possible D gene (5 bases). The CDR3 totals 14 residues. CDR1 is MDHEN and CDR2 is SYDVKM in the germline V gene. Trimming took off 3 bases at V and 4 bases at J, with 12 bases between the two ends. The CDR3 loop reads CASSFYGTPYGYTF. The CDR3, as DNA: TGTGCCAGCAGTTTTTACGGGACTCCCTATGGCTACACCTTC.

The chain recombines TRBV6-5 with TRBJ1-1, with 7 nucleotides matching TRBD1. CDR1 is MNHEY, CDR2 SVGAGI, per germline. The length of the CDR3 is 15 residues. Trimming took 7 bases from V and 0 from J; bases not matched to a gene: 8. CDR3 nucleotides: TGTGCCAGCATTCGGGACAGTCAGGTGAACACTGAAGCTTTCTTT. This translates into CASIRDSQVNTEAFF.

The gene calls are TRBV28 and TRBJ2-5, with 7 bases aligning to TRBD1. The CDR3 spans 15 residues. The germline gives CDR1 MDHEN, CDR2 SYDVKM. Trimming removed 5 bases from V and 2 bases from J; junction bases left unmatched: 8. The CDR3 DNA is TGTGCCAGCAGTGGCGCCGGGACAGCACAAGAGACCCAGTACTTC. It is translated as CASSGAGTAQETQYF.

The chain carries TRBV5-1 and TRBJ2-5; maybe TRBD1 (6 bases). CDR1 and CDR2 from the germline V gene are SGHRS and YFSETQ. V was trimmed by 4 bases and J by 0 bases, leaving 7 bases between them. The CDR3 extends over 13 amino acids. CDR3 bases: TGCGCCAGCAGCAGGGACAACCAAGAGACCCAGTACTTC. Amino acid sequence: CASSRDNQETQYF. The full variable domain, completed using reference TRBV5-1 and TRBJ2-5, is KAGVTQTPRYLIKTRGQQVTLSCSPISGHRSVSWYQQTPGQGLQFLFEYFSETQRNKGNFPGRFSGRQFSNSRSEMNVSTLELGDSALYLCASSRDNQETQYFGPGTRLLVL.

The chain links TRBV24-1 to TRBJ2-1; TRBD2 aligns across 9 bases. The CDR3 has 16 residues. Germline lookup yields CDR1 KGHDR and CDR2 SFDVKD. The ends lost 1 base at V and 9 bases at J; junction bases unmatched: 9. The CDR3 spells CATSDFAGGPSGEQFF. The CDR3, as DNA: TGTGCCACCAGTGATTTCGCGGGAGGGCCATCGGGTGAGCAGTTCTTC.

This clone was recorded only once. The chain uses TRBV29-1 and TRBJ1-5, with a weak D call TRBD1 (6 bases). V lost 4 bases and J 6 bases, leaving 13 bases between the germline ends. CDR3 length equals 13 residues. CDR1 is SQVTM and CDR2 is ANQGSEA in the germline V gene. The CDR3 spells CSVGQGHGQPQHF. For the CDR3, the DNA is TGCAGCGTTGGGCAGGGGCATGGTCAGCCCCAGCATTTT.

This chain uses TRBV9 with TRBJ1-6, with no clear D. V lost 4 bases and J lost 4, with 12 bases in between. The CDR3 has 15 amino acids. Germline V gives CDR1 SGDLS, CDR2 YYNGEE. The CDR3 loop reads CASSPRGGYNSPLHF. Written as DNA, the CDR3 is TGTGCCAGCAGCCCCCGCGGAGGTTATAATTCACCCCTCCACTTT.

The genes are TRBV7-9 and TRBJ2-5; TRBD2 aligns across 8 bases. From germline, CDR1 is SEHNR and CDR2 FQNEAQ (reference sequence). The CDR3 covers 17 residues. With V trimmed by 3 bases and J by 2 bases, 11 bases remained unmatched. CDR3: CASSFIPSGLAQETQYF. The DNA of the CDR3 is TGTGCCAGCAGCTTTATTCCCTCCGGACTAGCACAAGAGACCCAGTACTTC.

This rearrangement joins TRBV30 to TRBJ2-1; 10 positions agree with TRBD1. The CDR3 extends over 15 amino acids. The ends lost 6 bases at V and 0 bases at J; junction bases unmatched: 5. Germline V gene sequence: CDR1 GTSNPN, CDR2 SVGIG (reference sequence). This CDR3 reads CACTGQGSSYNEQFF. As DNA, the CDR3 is TGTGCCTGTACGGGACAGGGGAGCTCCTACAATGAGCAGTTCTTC. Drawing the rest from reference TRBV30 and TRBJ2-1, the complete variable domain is SQTIHQWPATLVQPVGSPLSLECTVEGTSNPNLYWYRQAAGRGLQLLFYSVGIGQISSEVPQNLSASRPQDRQFILSSKKLLLSDSGFYLCACTGQGSSYNEQFFGPGTRLTVL.

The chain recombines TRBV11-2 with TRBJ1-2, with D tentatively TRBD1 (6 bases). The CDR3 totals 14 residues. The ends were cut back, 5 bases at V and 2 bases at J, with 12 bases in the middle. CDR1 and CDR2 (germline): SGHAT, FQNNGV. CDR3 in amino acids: CASSVQGGNYGYTF. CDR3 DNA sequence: TGTGCCAGCAGCGTACAGGGTGGAAACTATGGCTACACCTTC.

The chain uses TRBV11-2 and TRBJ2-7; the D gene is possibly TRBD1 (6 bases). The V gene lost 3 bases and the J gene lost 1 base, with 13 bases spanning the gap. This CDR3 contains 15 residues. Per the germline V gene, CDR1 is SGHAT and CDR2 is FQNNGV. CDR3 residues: CASSLPGTLSYEQYF. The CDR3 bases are TGTGCCAGCAGCTTGCCAGGGACACTGTCCTACGAGCAGTACTTC.

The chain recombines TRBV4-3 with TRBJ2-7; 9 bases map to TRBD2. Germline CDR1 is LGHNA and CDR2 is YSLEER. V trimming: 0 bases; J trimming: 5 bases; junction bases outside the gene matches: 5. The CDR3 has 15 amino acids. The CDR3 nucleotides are TGCGCCAGCAGCCAAGATCGCGGGAGGGCGAACGAGCAGTACTTC. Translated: CASSQDRGRANEQYF.

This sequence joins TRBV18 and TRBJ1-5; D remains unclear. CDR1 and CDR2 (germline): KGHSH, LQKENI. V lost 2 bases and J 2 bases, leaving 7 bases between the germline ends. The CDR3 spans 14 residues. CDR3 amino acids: CASSPNQGNQPQHF. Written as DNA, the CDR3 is TGTGCCAGCTCACCAAACCAGGGCAATCAGCCCCAGCATTTT.

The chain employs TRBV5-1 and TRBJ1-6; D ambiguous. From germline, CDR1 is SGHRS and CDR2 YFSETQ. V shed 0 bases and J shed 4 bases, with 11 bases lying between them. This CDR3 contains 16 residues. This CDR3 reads CASSLVGARYNSPLHF. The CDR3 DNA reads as TGCGCCAGCAGCTTGGTCGGAGCCCGATATAATTCACCCCTCCACTTT. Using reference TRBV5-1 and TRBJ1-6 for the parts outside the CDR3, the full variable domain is KAGVTQTPRYLIKTRGQQVTLSCSPISGHRSVSWYQQTPGQGLQFLFEYFSETQRNKGNFPGRFSGRQFSNSRSEMNVSTLELGDSALYLCASSLVGARYNSPLHFGNGTRLTVT.

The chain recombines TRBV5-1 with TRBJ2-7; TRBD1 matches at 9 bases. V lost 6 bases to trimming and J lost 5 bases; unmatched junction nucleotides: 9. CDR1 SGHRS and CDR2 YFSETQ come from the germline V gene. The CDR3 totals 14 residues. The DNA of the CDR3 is TGCGCCAGCAATAACAGGGGGCGCGTACACGAGCAGTACTTC. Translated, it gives CASNNRGRVHEQYF.

CDR3 bases: TGTGCCAGCAGCCCGCTAGCGGGGGCCCAGACCCAGTACTTC. Protein product: CASSPLAGAQTQYF. The chain links TRBV4-2 to TRBJ2-5; 10 bases are shared with TRBD2. The CDR3 totals 14 residues. J gave up 6 bases and V 4 bases, and 5 bases lay outside the gene matches. Germline V gene lookup returns CDR1 LGHNA and CDR2 YNFKEQ.

The CDR3 loop reads CASSEALGGGREKLFF. CDR3 nucleotides: TGTGCCAGCAGTGAAGCGCTTGGGGGGGGTCGGGAAAAACTGTTTTTT. The chain has TRBV6-1 and TRBJ1-4, with D perhaps TRBD1 (5 bases). The CDR3 is made up of 16 amino acids. CDR1 is MNHNS and CDR2 is SASEGT in the germline V gene. V dropped 0 bases and J dropped 8 bases, with 16 bases sitting between them.

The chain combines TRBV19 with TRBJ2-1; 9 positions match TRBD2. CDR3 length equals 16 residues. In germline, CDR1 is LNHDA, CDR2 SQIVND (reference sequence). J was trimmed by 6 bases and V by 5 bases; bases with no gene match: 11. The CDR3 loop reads CASSPQPGLAGNEQFF. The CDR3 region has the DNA TGTGCCAGTAGTCCCCAGCCGGGACTAGCAGGCAATGAGCAGTTCTTC. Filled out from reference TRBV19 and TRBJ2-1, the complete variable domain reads DGGITQSPKYLFRKEGQNVTLSCEQNLNHDAMYWYRQDPGQGLRLIYYSQIVNDFQKGDIAEGYSVSREKKESFPLTVTSAQKNPTAFYLCASSPQPGLAGNEQFFGPGTRLTVL.

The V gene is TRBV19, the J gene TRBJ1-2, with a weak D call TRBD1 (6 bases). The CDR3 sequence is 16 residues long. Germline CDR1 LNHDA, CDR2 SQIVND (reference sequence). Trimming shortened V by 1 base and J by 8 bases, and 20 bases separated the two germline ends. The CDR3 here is CASSIGDRSVSKGYTF. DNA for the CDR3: TGTGCCAGTAGTATAGGTGACAGGTCGGTCTCAAAAGGCTACACCTTC. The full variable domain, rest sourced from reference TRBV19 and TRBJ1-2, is DGGITQSPKYLFRKEGQNVTLSCEQNLNHDAMYWYRQDPGQGLRLIYYSQIVNDFQKGDIAEGYSVSREKKESFPLTVTSAQKNPTAFYLCASSIGDRSVSKGYTFGSGTRLTVV.

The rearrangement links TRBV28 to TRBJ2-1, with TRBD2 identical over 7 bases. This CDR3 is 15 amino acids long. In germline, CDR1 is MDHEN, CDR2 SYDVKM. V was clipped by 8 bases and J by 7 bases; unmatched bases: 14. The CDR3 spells CASSTSRGVYNEQFF. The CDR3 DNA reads TGTGCCAGCTCTACTAGTCGGGGGGTTTATAATGAGCAGTTCTTC.

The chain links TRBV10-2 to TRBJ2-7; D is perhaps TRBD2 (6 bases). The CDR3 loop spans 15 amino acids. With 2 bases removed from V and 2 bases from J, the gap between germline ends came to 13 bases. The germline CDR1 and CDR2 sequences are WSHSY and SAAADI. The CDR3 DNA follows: TGCGCCAGCAGTGAGGCGGGGCTTAAACCCTACGAGCAGTACTTC. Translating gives CASSEAGLKPYEQYF.

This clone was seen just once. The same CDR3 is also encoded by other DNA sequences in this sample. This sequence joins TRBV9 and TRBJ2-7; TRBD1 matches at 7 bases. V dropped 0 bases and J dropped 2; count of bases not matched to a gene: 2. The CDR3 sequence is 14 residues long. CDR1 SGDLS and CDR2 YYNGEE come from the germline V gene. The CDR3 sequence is CASSVGQGAYEQYF. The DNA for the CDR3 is TGTGCCAGCAGCGTAGGACAGGGAGCCTACGAGCAGTACTTC.

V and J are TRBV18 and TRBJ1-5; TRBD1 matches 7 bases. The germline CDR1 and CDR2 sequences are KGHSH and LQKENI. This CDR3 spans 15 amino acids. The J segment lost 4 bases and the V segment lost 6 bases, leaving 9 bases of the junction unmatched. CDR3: CASSDQWGQNQPQHF. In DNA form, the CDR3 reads TGTGCCAGCTCTGACCAGTGGGGACAGAATCAGCCCCAGCATTTT.

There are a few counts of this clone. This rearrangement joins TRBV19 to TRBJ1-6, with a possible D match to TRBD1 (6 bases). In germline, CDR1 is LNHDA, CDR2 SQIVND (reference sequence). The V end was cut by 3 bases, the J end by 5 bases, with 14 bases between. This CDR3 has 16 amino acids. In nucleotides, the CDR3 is TGTGCCAGTAGTATCGATCGGGGGGCAGATAATTCACCCCTCCACTTT. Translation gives CASSIDRGADNSPLHF.

Here the CDR3 reads CASSLAGGNTEAFF. The CDR3, as DNA: TGCGCCAGCAGCTTGGCAGGGGGGAACACTGAAGCTTTCTTT. This sequence joins TRBV5-1 and TRBJ1-1; 7 nucleotides line up with TRBD1. Trimming at V came to 0 bases and at J to 1 base, leaving 0 bases not matched to a gene. From germline, CDR1 is SGHRS and CDR2 YFSETQ. This CDR3 has 14 amino acids. The variable domain in full, completed from reference TRBV5-1 and TRBJ1-1, reads KAGVTQTPRYLIKTRGQQVTLSCSPISGHRSVSWYQQTPGQGLQFLFEYFSETQRNKGNFPGRFSGRQFSNSRSEMNVSTLELGDSALYLCASSLAGGNTEAFFGQGTRLTVV.